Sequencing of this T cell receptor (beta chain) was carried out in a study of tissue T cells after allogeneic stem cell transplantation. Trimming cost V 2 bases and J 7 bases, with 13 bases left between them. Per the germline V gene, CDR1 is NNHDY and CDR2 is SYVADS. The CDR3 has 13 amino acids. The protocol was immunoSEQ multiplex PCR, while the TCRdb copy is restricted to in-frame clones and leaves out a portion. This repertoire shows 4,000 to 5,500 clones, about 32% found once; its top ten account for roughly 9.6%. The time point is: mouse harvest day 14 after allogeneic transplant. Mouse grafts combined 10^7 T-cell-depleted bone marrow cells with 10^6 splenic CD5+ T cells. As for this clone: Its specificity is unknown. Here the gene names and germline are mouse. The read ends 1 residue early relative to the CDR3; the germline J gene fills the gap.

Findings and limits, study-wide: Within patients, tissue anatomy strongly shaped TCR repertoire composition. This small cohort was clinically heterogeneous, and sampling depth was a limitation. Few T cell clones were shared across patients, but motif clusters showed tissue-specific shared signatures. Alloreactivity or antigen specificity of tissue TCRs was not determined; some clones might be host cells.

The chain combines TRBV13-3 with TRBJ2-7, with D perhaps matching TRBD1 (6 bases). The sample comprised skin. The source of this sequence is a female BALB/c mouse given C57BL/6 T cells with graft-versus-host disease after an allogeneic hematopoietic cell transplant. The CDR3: CASSERGKREQYF. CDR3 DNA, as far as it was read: TGTGCCAGCAGTGAAAGGGGGAAGAGGGAACAGTAC.